These T cell receptor beta chains were read from a single sample in a study of Ad26.COV2.S vaccination and SARS-CoV-2 variants. Assay used: immunoSEQ multiplex PCR; TCRdb lists only in-frame clones, some missing. The sample gives a few hundred thousand clones, about 92% of which show up once; about 4.5% is in the top ten. The starting material was peripheral blood, obtained in a trial of Ad26.COV2.S vaccine versus placebo. The origin of the receptors is a person between 18 and 59 years old who received the Ad26.COV2.S COVID-19 vaccine or a placebo. CDR3s include the opening cysteine and the closing phenylalanine or tryptophan. The D gene is left open where the match is weak. The size of a clone is reported for some rows only, either as once, few or many, or as a class for expanded clones.

V gene	clone size	J gene	D gene	CDR3 protein	CDR3 DNA
TRBV19	.	TRBJ2-1	TRBD2	CASSIVLAGDPLLIYNEQFF	TGTGCCAGTAGTATAGTTCTAGCGGGAGACCCGCTGCTAATCTACAATGAGCAGTTCTTC
TRBV12-5	once	TRBJ2-7	TRBD2	CASGLVHSTGTSGMRVPYEQYF	TGTGCTAGTGGTTTGGTGCACTCGACCGGGACTAGCGGGATGAGGGTGCCTTACGAGCAGTACTTC
TRBV7-9	few	TRBJ1-1	.	CASSLGSNTEAFF	TGTGCCAGCAGCTTAGGCTCAAACACTGAAGCTTTCTTT
TRBV19	.	TRBJ2-2	.	CASSIVVDMLENTGELFF	TGTGCCAGTAGTATAGTAGTAGACATGCTGGAGAACACCGGGGAGCTGTTTTTT
TRBV7-7	.	TRBJ2-1	.	CASSLGGLNNEQFF	TGTGCTAGCAGCTTAGGAGGACTAAACAATGAGCAGTTCTTC
TRBV6-2/TRBV6-3	.	TRBJ2-1	.	CASSSLFRSGNEQFF	TGTGCCAGCAGTTCCCTCTTTAGGAGCGGGAATGAGCAGTTCTTC
TRBV4-2	.	TRBJ2-3	.	CASSQDGAEVDTQYF	TGTGCCAGCAGCCAAGATGGGGCGGAGGTGGATACGCAGTATTTT
TRBV19	.	TRBJ2-3	.	CASSINRTPYTQYF	TGTGCCAGTAGTATTAACAGGACCCCATATACGCAGTATTTT
TRBV18	.	TRBJ1-3	TRBD1	CASSPDRATSGNTIYF	TGTGCCAGCTCACCAGACAGGGCGACCTCTGGAAACACCATATATTTT
TRBV28	.	TRBJ1-2	.	CASSSSNYGYTF	TGTGCCAGCTCAAGTTCTAACTATGGCTACACCTTC
TRBV5-5	.	TRBJ2-3	TRBD1	CASSSNLLTGQGPITDTQYF	TGTGCCAGCAGCTCCAACCTCTTAACCGGACAGGGGCCGATCACAGATACGCAGTATTTT
TRBV6-2/TRBV6-3	.	TRBJ2-7	TRBD1	CASSDDRGSDEQYF	TGTGCCAGCAGTGACGACAGGGGTAGCGACGAGCAGTACTTC
TRBV5-1	.	TRBJ2-7	TRBD2	CASSSSGLAGVHEQYF	TGCGCCAGCAGTTCCTCCGGACTAGCGGGAGTTCACGAGCAGTACTTC
TRBV28	few	TRBJ2-1	TRBD2	CASIFSAGGYNEQFF	TGTGCCAGCATCTTCAGCGCGGGAGGGTACAATGAGCAGTTCTTC
TRBV21-1	.	TRBJ2-3	.	CASSKVEPHRASGRVLGQYF	TGTGCCAGCAGCAAAGTTGAGCCCCACCGGGCTAGCGGGAGGGTTCTTGGGCAGTATTTT
TRBV27	.	TRBJ2-7	TRBD1	CASSKSRDRAEQYF	TGTGCCAGCAGTAAGTCCCGGGACAGGGCCGAGCAGTACTTC
TRBV19	.	TRBJ1-2	TRBD1	CASTPGQVYGYTF	TGTGCCAGTACCCCGGGACAGGTCTATGGCTACACCTTC
TRBV5-6	once	TRBJ2-6	.	CASSFSYDAPANVLTF	TGTGCCAGCAGCTTCAGCTACGATGCGCCGGCCAACGTCCTGACTTTC
TRBV7-2	.	TRBJ2-3	.	CASSLRNGDTDTQYF	TGTGCCAGCAGCTTAAGGAACGGTGACACAGATACGCAGTATTTT
TRBV7-2	.	TRBJ2-7	.	CASSLSPGGPTYEQYF	TGTGCCAGCAGCTTATCCCCCGGGGGGCCGACCTACGAGCAGTACTTC